The entry below describes one T cell receptor beta chain. The antigen is not known. This entry is derived from a study of cytomegalovirus exposure and HLA in healthy donors. As for the study in general: A subsequent analysis stated that the 120 or so validation repertoires were run on the same platform as the roughly 670 first-cohort repertoires.

Repertoires were generated with immunoSEQ multiplex PCR, while TCRdb's copy carries only in-frame clones and drops some. The sample yields 130,000 to 150,000 clones, over 80% seen once. The study, taken as a whole, reports: The dataset shows that most TCR sequences were rare, while some public TCRs occurred in many donors. Overall, approximately 180 TCR beta chains were annotated as cytomegalovirus-associated. It was reportedly the case that the classifier diagnosed cytomegalovirus status with high specificity and sensitivity.

Per germline, CDR1 SGHAT and CDR2 FQNNGV. Trimming stripped 5 bases from V and 3 bases from J, with 5 bases between. The CDR3 consists of 11 residues. V usage is TRBV11-2 and J usage is TRBJ2-7, with D unresolved. The receptor was derived from a man aged 18 to 35 in good health and CMV-seropositive. The source material was PBMCs. The CDR3 sequence: CASSLFYEQYF. The CDR3 bases are TGTGCCAGCAGCCTTTTCTACGAGCAGTACTTC.